Following are 4 T cell receptor beta chains from one sample sequenced in a study. One entry per CDR3 protein, called by TCRdb with MiXCR from the 5' RACE reads. Of around 52,000 distinct CDR3 sequences in the sample, 25% to 30% are singletons; the top ten hold around 3.1%. The source material was tumor-infiltrating memory CD4+ T cells sorted from the breast tumor. Documented subset: memory CD4+ T cells, CD4+CD45RO+CD25-. These receptors came from a female donor with breast cancer.

This clonotype was detected only a few times. The V and J genes are TRBV7-3 and TRBJ2-4, with TRBD1 matching over 8 bases. The CDR3 is 13 residues long. Germline loops: CDR1 SGHTA, CDR2 FQGTGA. With V trimmed by 5 bases and J by 9 bases, 6 bases remained unmatched. The CDR3 is CASSPQGAGIQYF. The CDR3 bases are TGTGCCAGCAGCCCGCAGGGGGCTGGCATTCAGTACTTC.

This clonotype occurred many times. This sequence joins TRBV5-1 and TRBJ2-2, with a possible D match to TRBD2 (6 bases). Germline CDR1 and CDR2: SGHRS and YFSETQ. The CDR3 sequence is 15 residues long. V dropped 4 bases and J dropped 4 bases, with 14 bases sitting between them. As DNA, the CDR3 is TGCGCCAGCAGCGACCGGCTAGCGACCACCGGGGAGCTGTTTTTT. Translated, it gives CASSDRLATTGELFF.

This clonotype has just a few counts. The chain has TRBV5-1 and TRBJ2-3; 7 nucleotides line up with TRBD1. V dropped 4 bases and J dropped 2; count of bases not matched to a gene: 7. The CDR3 has 15 amino acids. From germline, CDR1 is SGHRS and CDR2 YFSETQ. CDR3 in DNA: TGCGCCAGCAGCCCGAAGACAGGGCACACAGATACGCAGTATTTT. This translates into CASSPKTGHTDTQYF.

This CDR3 is CSARMDPNTEAFF. The CDR3, as DNA: TGCAGTGCTAGGATGGACCCGAACACTGAAGCTTTCTTT. The V call is TRBV20-1, the J call TRBJ1-1; D unclear. The CDR3 contains 13 residues. Trimming took off 3 bases at V and 1 base at J, with 9 bases between the two ends. In germline, CDR1 is DFQATT, CDR2 SNEGSKA (reference sequence).